The T cell receptor beta chain under discussion was sequenced for a study of T cell responses to AZD1222 COVID-19 vaccine. TCRdb keeps only in-frame clones here, not all; method: immunoSEQ multiplex PCR. In the table there are some 160,000 clones, approximately 90% of which are singletons. On this clone: Antigen specificity is unknown.

Broader study findings: Repertoire sampling occurred only after the peak T cell response. Spike-specific TCR depth and breadth grew after two AZD1222 doses. It should be noted that donors were predominantly white British and more often female, and clonal diversity was possibly underestimated.

This TCR was sampled from an adult who received the AZD1222 COVID-19 vaccine. Material: peripheral blood, obtained 28 days after the second AZD1222 dose.

The CDR3 loop reads CASGWNRDRVFLDEKLFF. CDR3 DNA sequence: TGTGCTAGTGGTTGGAACCGGGACAGGGTGTTTTTGGATGAAAAACTGTTTTTT. This rearrangement joins TRBV12-5 to TRBJ1-4; TRBD1 matches 9 bases. Germline V gene lookup returns CDR1 LGHNT and CDR2 FRNRAP. Unmatched junction bases numbered 15, after V lost 4 bases and J lost 6 bases. The CDR3 is 18 amino acids. Combining the CDR3 with reference TRBV12-5 and TRBJ1-4 gives the whole variable domain DARVTQTPRHKVTEMGQEVTMRCQPILGHNTVFWYRQTMMQGLELLAYFRNRAPLDDSGMPKDRFSAEMPDATLATLKIQPSEPRDSAVYFCASGWNRDRVFLDEKLFFGSGTQLSVL.